The rows below give T cell receptor beta chains drawn from one sample of a study of blood T cell repertoires in COVID-19. Profiling relied on immunoSEQ multiplex PCR, and the TCRdb table lists in-frame clones only, not all of them. Seen here are 100,000 to 150,000 clones, about 87% observed once, and the top ten hold 10%. The material sequenced was peripheral blood. These receptors were collected from a man in his forties or fifties with acute or convalescent COVID-19. Both conserved end residues are part of each CDR3. The D gene is left open where the match is weak. Where a row states a size, it is once, few, many or the class of an expanded clone; other rows omit it.

d_call,clone_size,v_call,j_call,cdr3_nt,cdr3_aa
NA,NA,TRBV5-1,TRBJ1-1,TGCGCCAGCAGCTTGAGAGGAGGCATACCTAACACTGAAGCTTTCTTT,CASSLRGGIPNTEAFF
NA,NA,TRBV5-4,TRBJ2-1,TGTGCCAGCAGCTTGGTAGCAGATTCCTACAATGAGCAGTTCTTC,CASSLVADSYNEQFF
TRBD1,NA,TRBV6-5,TRBJ1-5,TGTGCCAGCAGTTACTCCGGGACAGGGGTTGGTCAGCCCCAGCATTTT,CASSYSGTGVGQPQHF
TRBD2,NA,TRBV4-2,TRBJ2-4,TGTGCCAGCAATAGGGGACTAGCGGGGGGTCCCAAAAACATTCAGTACTTC,CASNRGLAGGPKNIQYF
NA,NA,TRBV5-6,TRBJ1-2,TGTGCCAGCAGCCCTGACAGAAACTATGGCTACACCTTC,CASSPDRNYGYTF
NA,NA,TRBV2,TRBJ2-7,TGTGCCAGCAGTTGGGAGTCCTACGAGCAGTACTTC,CASSWESYEQYF
NA,NA,TRBV3-1/TRBV3-2,TRBJ1-5,TGTGCCAGCAGCCCAACCTCCGGACAGCAACATCAGCCCCAGCATTTT,CASSPTSGQQHQPQHF
TRBD2,NA,TRBV4-2,TRBJ2-4,TGTGCCAGCAGACCTACTAGCGGCCCCAAGGGGAAAAACATTCAGTACTTC,CASRPTSGPKGKNIQYF
TRBD1,NA,TRBV2,TRBJ1-3,TGTGCCTCGGACCGGGACAGATTATCCTCTGGAAACACCATATATTTT,CASDRDRLSSGNTIYF
NA,NA,TRBV10-3,TRBJ1-6,TGTGCCATCAGGAGGGAGGACTATAATTCACCCCTCCACTTT,CAIRREDYNSPLHF
NA,NA,TRBV5-1,TRBJ1-2,TGCGCCAGCAGCTTGGATATGGGGGGGAACTATGGCTACACCTTC,CASSLDMGGNYGYTF
NA,NA,TRBV7-6,TRBJ1-6,TGTGCCAGCAGCGCCAGGCCAAGGGGCAATTCACCCCTCCACTTT,CASSARPRGNSPLHF
NA,NA,TRBV11-2,TRBJ2-1,TGTGCCAGCAGCCTGGGGCGTGAGCAGTTCTTC,CASSLGREQFF
NA,once,TRBV7-8,TRBJ1-1,TGTGCCAGCAGCTTTACTTTCCGCAGGCAGGGGAACACTGAAGCTTTCTTT,CASSFTFRRQGNTEAFF
NA,NA,TRBV7-9,TRBJ1-1,TGTGCCAGCAGCTTATCTGAGGGCACTGAAGCTTTCTTT,CASSLSEGTEAFF
TRBD2,NA,TRBV28,TRBJ2-1,TGTGCCAGCTCCAGAGCGGGACTTACATCTACCAATGAGCAGTTCTTC,CASSRAGLTSTNEQFF
NA,NA,TRBV18,TRBJ2-1,TGTGCCAGCTCACCACGTCAATTCTCGGGGAATGAGCAGTTCTTC,CASSPRQFSGNEQFF
NA,once,TRBV15,TRBJ1-1,TGTGCCACCAGCAGCGAACCCATCCAGATCAAAGCTTTCTTT,CATSSEPIQIKAFF
NA,NA,TRBV6-5,TRBJ1-6,TGTGCCAGCAGTTACTCGCGTGATACGGGGCCCCTCCACTTT,CASSYSRDTGPLHF
NA,NA,TRBV7-9,TRBJ1-2,TGTGCCAGCAGCTTGACAGGCGACTATGGCTACACCTTC,CASSLTGDYGYTF
NA,NA,TRBV27,TRBJ2-1,TGTGCCAGCAGTTTATCGTTGACTATCGGCAAGGAGTTCTTC,CASSLSLTIGKEFF
TRBD1,NA,TRBV5-1,TRBJ2-2,TGCGCCAGCAGCACGGGACAGGGAGAGGCCGGGGAGCTGTTTTTT,CASSTGQGEAGELFF
TRBD1,NA,TRBV15,TRBJ1-5,TGTGCCACCAGTTCAAGCATAACAGGGGGTCAGCCCCAGCATTTT,CATSSSITGGQPQHF
NA,few,TRBV18,TRBJ2-2,TGTGCCAGCTCACCTATTCAGGGATCCACCGGGGAGCTGTTTTTT,CASSPIQGSTGELFF
NA,NA,TRBV19,TRBJ1-5,TGTGCCAGTAGTATAGGGAGGTTCCTTGGGAGAAGCAATCAGCCCCAGCATTTT,CASSIGRFLGRSNQPQHF
NA,NA,TRBV29-1,TRBJ1-2,TGCAGCGAAGGGACTGCGATCTATGGCTACACCTTC,CSEGTAIYGYTF
TRBD1,NA,TRBV10-1,TRBJ1-1,TGCGCCAGCAGTTCCGTGGGACAGGCGCCTAGGGACACTGAAGCTTTCTTT,CASSSVGQAPRDTEAFF
NA,NA,TRBV13,TRBJ2-7,TGTGCCAGCAGCCCCGCTAGCGTTACCTACGAGCAGTACTTC,CASSPASVTYEQYF
NA,NA,TRBV5-1,TRBJ2-7,TGCGCCAGCAGCTTGGTTCCCACTGGCGAGCAGTACTTC,CASSLVPTGEQYF
TRBD1,once,TRBV5-5,TRBJ2-2,TGTGCCAGCAGCCTCCCCATGACAGGGTACACCGGGGAGCTGTTTTTT,CASSLPMTGYTGELFF
NA,NA,TRBV11-3,TRBJ2-1,TGTGCCAGCAGCTTAGCGAGTAGCTGGAATGAGCAGTTCTTC,CASSLASSWNEQFF
TRBD2,NA,TRBV28,TRBJ2-5,TGTGCCAGTAAAACAGCGGGAGGGCCAGGGGAGACCCAGTACTTC,CASKTAGGPGETQYF
NA,few,TRBV5-1,TRBJ2-7,TGCGCCAGCAGCTTGCCGGGATCGTGGGACGAGCAGTACTTC,CASSLPGSWDEQYF
NA,once,TRBV3-1/TRBV3-2,TRBJ1-2,TGTGCCAGCAGCCCCCTCCAGCGAGCTAACTATGGCTACACCTTC,CASSPLQRANYGYTF
TRBD2,NA,TRBV18,TRBJ2-1,TGTGCCAGCTCGGGACTAGCGGGAGGGAATGAGCAGTTCTTC,CASSGLAGGNEQFF
NA,NA,TRBV19,TRBJ2-1,TGTGCCAGTAGTATAATACCTAGTGAGCAGTTCTTC,CASSIIPSEQFF
TRBD2,once,TRBV18,TRBJ2-7,TGTGCCAGCTCACCAAACGGGGGGTCCTACGAGCAGTACTTC,CASSPNGGSYEQYF
TRBD2,few,TRBV6-1,TRBJ2-3,TGTGCCAGCAGTGAAGGGACTAGCGGCTCAGATACGCAGTATTTT,CASSEGTSGSDTQYF
TRBD2,once,TRBV5-1,TRBJ2-1,TGCGCCAGCAGCGGCAGATCAGCGGGAGGATTATTCAATGAGCAGTTCTTC,CASSGRSAGGLFNEQFF
TRBD1,NA,TRBV7-2,TRBJ1-2,TGTGCCAGCAGCTCCCCCGGGACAGGGAATATTGGCTACACCTTC,CASSSPGTGNIGYTF
TRBD1,NA,TRBV7-9,TRBJ1-6,TGTGCCAGCAGCCTCTACGACAGGGGAGATTCACCCCTCCACTTT,CASSLYDRGDSPLHF
TRBD1,NA,TRBV28,TRBJ1-1,TGTGCCAGCAGTCGAGGACAGGGGTTCGGCACTGAAGCTTTCTTT,CASSRGQGFGTEAFF